This T cell receptor beta chain was obtained from a study of T cell responses to AZD1222 COVID-19 vaccine. Looking at the study overall: Pooled in the analysis were second doses at about 4 or about 12 weeks. Points from the study as a whole: There were repertoire samples only from the period after the peak T cell response. The donors showed a predominance of white British ancestry and of females, with possible underestimation of clonal diversity. Reportedly, close to half of spike-specific TCRs are directed against unmutated variant regions.

Sequenced by immunoSEQ multiplex PCR; TCRdb stores in-frame clones only, minus some. Here the sample spans about 150,000 clones, approximately 89% being singletons. CDR3 length: 18 residues. Looked up from germline, CDR1 is SGHRS and CDR2 is YFSETQ. Trimming left V 1 base short and J 4 bases short, with 23 bases between. A word on this clone: Its antigen is still unknown.

This receptor was obtained from an adult in good health. The chain has TRBV5-1 and TRBJ1-1; tentatively, D is TRBD1 (5 bases). The source was peripheral blood, collected on day 0 of AZD1222 vaccination. DNA of the CDR3: TGCGCCAGCAGCTTGAGGCCTTCACTACAGGATTGGGGCACTGAAGCTTTCTTT. Protein: CASSLRPSLQDWGTEAFF. Combining the CDR3 with reference TRBV5-1 and TRBJ1-1 gives the whole variable domain KAGVTQTPRYLIKTRGQQVTLSCSPISGHRSVSWYQQTPGQGLQFLFEYFSETQRNKGNFPGRFSGRQFSNSRSEMNVSTLELGDSALYLCASSLRPSLQDWGTEAFFGQGTRLTVV.